The rows below give T cell receptor beta chains drawn from one sample of a study of T cells in Graves' hyperthyroidism and ophthalmopathy. From the multiplex PCR reads, TCRdb called clonotypes with MiXCR, one entry per CDR3 protein. The data contain about 570,000 distinct CDR3 sequences, about 15% of them seen just once; the ten biggest clones take up over 11%. The sequenced material came from blood. These receptors all stem from a middle-aged woman with Graves' hyperthyroidism. Each CDR3 is given with its conserved first and last residue. The D gene is left open where the match is weak. Where a row states a size, it is once, few, many or the class of an expanded clone; other rows omit it.

d_gene	v_gene	abundance	len	j_gene	CDR3aa	CDR3nt
.	TRBV4-2	.	17	TRBJ1-2	CASSQDQLAGRDYGYTF	TGTGCCAGCAGCCAAGATCAATTGGCCGGGAGGGACTATGGCTACACCTTC
.	TRBV12-5	many	15	TRBJ1-1	CASGLVSGLSTEAFF	TGTGCTAGTGGTTTGGTATCTGGGTTGAGCACTGAAGCTTTCTTT
.	TRBV2	many	15	TRBJ1-3	CASSRDSSSGNTIYF	TGTGCCAGCAGTCGGGACTCGAGCTCTGGAAACACCATATATTTT
TRBD2	TRBV6-1	many	16	TRBJ2-1	CASRHDGVLAGDEQFF	TGTGCCAGCAGGCACGACGGGGTACTAGCGGGAGATGAGCAGTTCTTC
TRBD1	TRBV12-3/TRBV12-4	.	16	TRBJ1-2	CASSTGTGPANYGYTF	TGTGCCAGCAGTACCGGGACAGGGCCGGCTAACTATGGCTACACCTTC
.	TRBV11-3	few	18	TRBJ2-7	CASSLDQWGLEASYEQYF	TGTGCCAGCAGCTTAGATCAATGGGGCCTAGAAGCCTCCTACGAGCAGTACTTC
TRBD1	TRBV19	.	14	TRBJ1-5	CASRAQGGNQPQHF	TGTGCCAGTAGGGCGCAGGGGGGTAATCAGCCCCAGCATTTT
.	TRBV19	few	11	TRBJ2-2	CASRGVGELFF	TGTGCCAGTAGAGGCGTCGGGGAGCTGTTTTTT
.	TRBV2	many	14	TRBJ2-7	CASSGGRIPYEQYF	TGTGCCAGCAGTGGGGGCAGGATTCCCTACGAGCAGTACTTC
TRBD2	TRBV2	many	15	TRBJ2-2	CASSLLAGGTGELFF	TGTGCCAGCAGTCTCCTAGCGGGAGGCACCGGGGAGCTGTTTTTT
.	TRBV28	many	15	TRBJ2-1	CASSRQVSSYNEQFF	TGTGCCAGCAGTAGACAGGTTAGCTCCTACAATGAGCAGTTCTTC
.	TRBV2	few	13	TRBJ2-7	CASTLYLGTEQYF	TGTGCCAGCACCCTATACCTCGGGACAGAGCAGTACTTC
TRBD1	TRBV7-2	.	14	TRBJ2-1	CASRPGQVPDEQFF	TGTGCCAGCAGGCCGGGACAGGTCCCCGATGAGCAGTTCTTC
TRBD2	TRBV20-1	few	16	TRBJ2-1	CSARGSLAASYNEQFF	TGCAGTGCTAGAGGAAGTCTAGCGGCCTCCTACAATGAGCAGTTCTTC
TRBD1	TRBV14	few	16	TRBJ2-1	CASSHLPGQGFGEQFF	TGTGCCAGCAGCCACCTACCGGGACAGGGTTTTGGTGAGCAGTTCTTC
TRBD1	TRBV12-5	many	20	TRBJ2-3	CASGHPVGDSVGPRTDTQYF	TGTGCTAGTGGTCACCCCGTTGGGGACAGCGTCGGACCACGCACAGATACGCAGTATTTT
.	TRBV9	.	14	TRBJ2-3	CASSVGGGGDTQYF	TGTGCCAGCAGCGTAGGAGGAGGGGGAGATACGCAGTATTTT
TRBD1	TRBV12-3/TRBV12-4	.	14	TRBJ2-7	CASSQTGGGYEQYF	TGTGCCAGCAGTCAGACAGGGGGCGGCTACGAGCAGTACTTC
TRBD2	TRBV7-2	.	17	TRBJ2-5	CASSLGLAGGLQETQYF	TGTGCCAGCAGCTTAGGACTAGCGGGAGGCCTACAAGAGACCCAGTACTTC
.	TRBV7-9	.	19	TRBJ2-1	CASSSTSFRDTDSYNEQFF	TGTGCCAGCAGCTCAACCAGCTTCCGGGACACCGACTCCTACAATGAGCAGTTCTTC
TRBD1	TRBV28	.	12	TRBJ1-2	CASRTGGRSYTF	TGTGCCAGCCGAACAGGGGGCCGGTCCTACACCTTC
.	TRBV4-1	few	16	TRBJ2-3	CASSQDLSGSTDTQYF	TGCGCCAGCAGCCAAGATCTTAGCGGTTCCACAGATACGCAGTATTTT
TRBD1	TRBV28	many	15	TRBJ2-3	CASSSGTGLIHTQYF	TGTGCCAGCAGTTCCGGGACAGGGTTAATTCATACGCAGTATTTT
.	TRBV4-1	few	16	TRBJ1-1	CASSHLQGGWRSEAFF	TGCGCCAGCAGCCATTTACAGGGAGGTTGGCGCTCTGAAGCTTTCTTT
TRBD2	TRBV20-1	.	15	TRBJ2-3	CSAIETSGTGDTQYF	TGCAGTGCTATAGAAACTAGCGGGACCGGAGATACGCAGTATTTT
.	TRBV12-3/TRBV12-4	few	15	TRBJ1-4	CASSTLWRPNEKLFF	TGTGCCAGCAGTACACTTTGGAGACCTAATGAAAAACTGTTTTTT
TRBD2	TRBV6-5	.	17	TRBJ2-1	CASSFRTSGASYNEQFF	TGTGCCAGCAGTTTTCGGACTAGCGGGGCCTCCTACAATGAGCAGTTCTTC
.	TRBV7-2	.	14	TRBJ2-3	CASSPQAGTDTQYF	TGTGCCAGCAGCCCACAAGCTGGCACAGATACGCAGTATTTT
.	TRBV7-2	many	16	TRBJ1-4	CASSLRRGATNEKLFF	TGTGCCAGCAGCTTGAGGAGGGGGGCAACTAATGAAAAACTGTTTTTT
TRBD2	TRBV6-1	.	19	TRBJ2-2	CASRRTSGAMWPHTGELFF	TGTGCCAGCAGACGGACTAGCGGGGCCATGTGGCCCCACACCGGGGAGCTGTTTTTT
.	TRBV6-1	many	14	TRBJ2-3	CASGERPRTDTQYF	TGTGCCTCAGGGGAGAGGCCACGCACAGATACGCAGTATTTT
TRBD1	TRBV30	many	12	TRBJ2-7	CAWSPFGQVPYF	TGTGCCTGGAGTCCCTTTGGACAGGTGCCGTACTTC
.	TRBV6-6	.	15	TRBJ1-4	CASSYSTGSNEKLFF	TGTGCCAGCAGTTACTCAACAGGGTCGAATGAAAAACTGTTTTTT
.	TRBV5-1	many	16	TRBJ2-3	CASSLGAFRDTDTQYF	TGCGCCAGCAGCTTGGGAGCATTTAGGGACACAGATACGCAGTATTTT
.	TRBV7-2	.	17	TRBJ1-3	CASSLEAAGLPGNTIYF	TGTGCCAGCAGCTTAGAGGCGGCGGGGCTCCCTGGAAACACCATATATTTT
TRBD2	TRBV9	.	14	TRBJ2-2	CASSVGLAVGELFF	TGTGCCAGCAGCGTAGGTCTAGCGGTCGGGGAGCTGTTTTTT
.	TRBV29-1	.	12	TRBJ1-1	CSADTLNTEAFF	TGCAGCGCGGACACCCTGAACACTGAAGCTTTCTTT
.	TRBV7-2	many	13	TRBJ2-3	CASSLGGQTTQYF	TGTGCCAGCAGCTTAGGGGGACAAACTACGCAGTATTTT
TRBD1	TRBV25-1	.	16	TRBJ1-2	CASSESTGQGRGGYTF	TGTGCCAGCAGTGAATCCACGGGACAGGGGAGGGGAGGCTACACCTTC
TRBD2	TRBV4-1	.	19	TRBJ2-7	CASSAPGTNRTSGSYEQYF	TGCGCCAGCAGCGCCCCCGGGACAAACAGGACTAGCGGGAGCTACGAGCAGTACTTC
TRBD1	TRBV7-9	many	15	TRBJ2-3	CASSYLTGSADTQYF	TGTGCCAGCAGTTACTTGACAGGGAGCGCAGATACGCAGTATTTT
.	TRBV6-1	many	13	TRBJ2-3	CASSKTSTDTQYF	TGTGCCAGCAGCAAAACTAGCACAGATACGCAGTATTTT
TRBD2	TRBV6-1	.	13	TRBJ2-7	CASSAAGVSEQYF	TGTGCCAGCAGTGCGGCGGGAGTTTCCGAGCAGTACTTC
.	TRBV27	many	17	TRBJ2-5	CASSLFPPGGYQETQYF	TGTGCCAGCAGTTTATTCCCACCCGGGGGTTACCAAGAGACCCAGTACTTC
TRBD2	TRBV7-2	many	19	TRBJ2-7	CASSFSWSGSAGLGYEQYF	TGTGCCAGCAGCTTCAGTTGGAGCGGGAGCGCTGGGTTGGGGTACGAGCAGTACTTC
.	TRBV9	.	14	TRBJ2-1	CASSSLRESNEQFF	TGTGCCAGCAGCAGTCTCCGGGAGAGTAATGAGCAGTTCTTC
.	TRBV30	.	12	TRBJ2-4	CAWSRADDIQYF	TGTGCCTGGAGTAGGGCGGATGACATTCAGTACTTC
TRBD2	TRBV10-3	.	17	TRBJ2-3	CAISEHTSGISTDTQYF	TGTGCCATCAGTGAGCACACTAGCGGGATTAGCACAGATACGCAGTATTTT
TRBD2	TRBV2	many	16	TRBJ2-1	CASRKGLAEAYNEQFF	TGTGCCAGCAGGAAAGGACTAGCGGAGGCTTACAATGAGCAGTTCTTC